Detailed here is one TCR beta chain. Antigen unknown. This CDR3 is built from 15 residues. Germline V gives CDR1 SGHAT, CDR2 FQNNGV. The V and J ends lost 5 bases and 3 bases, in that order; junction bases with no gene match: 7. The method was immunoSEQ multiplex PCR; TCRdb's version includes in-frame clones alone and lacks a portion of them. The sample includes roughly 6,500 clones, roughly 88% of them seen just once. This record belongs to a study of T cells and Merkel cell carcinoma outcomes. Study outcomes and limitations: Repertoire plus T-cell density reportedly predicted Merkel cell carcinoma outcomes.

The sequence came from a human donor with Merkel cell carcinoma. The specimen was tumor tissue from Merkel cell carcinoma. This rearrangement joins TRBV11-2 to TRBJ1-1, with 9 bases matching TRBD1. CDR3 bases: TGTGCCAGCAGCCCAGACAGGGGGGGACACACTGAAGCTTTCTTT. It yields the protein CASSPDRGGHTEAFF. Full variable domain (missing parts from reference TRBV11-2 and TRBJ1-1): EAGVAQSPRYKIIEKRQSVAFWCNPISGHATLYWYQQILGQGPKLLIQFQNNGVVDDSQLPKDRFSAERLKGVDSTLKIQPAKLEDSAVYLCASSPDRGGHTEAFFGQGTRLTVV.